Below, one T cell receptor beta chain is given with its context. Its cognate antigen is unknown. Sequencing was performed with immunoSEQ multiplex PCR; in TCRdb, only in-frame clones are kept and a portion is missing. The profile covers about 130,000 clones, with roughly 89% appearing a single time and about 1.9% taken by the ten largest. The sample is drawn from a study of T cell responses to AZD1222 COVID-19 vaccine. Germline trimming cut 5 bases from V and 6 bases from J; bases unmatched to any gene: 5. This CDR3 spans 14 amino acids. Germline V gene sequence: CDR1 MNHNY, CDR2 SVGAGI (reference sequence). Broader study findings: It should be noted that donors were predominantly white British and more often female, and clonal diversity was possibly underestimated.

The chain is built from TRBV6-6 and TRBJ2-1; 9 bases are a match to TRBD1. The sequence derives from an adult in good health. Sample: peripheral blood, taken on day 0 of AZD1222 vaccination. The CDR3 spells CASSTGTGINEQFF. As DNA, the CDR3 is TGTGCCAGCAGTACCGGGACAGGGATCAATGAGCAGTTCTTC.